The sequence of this T cell receptor (beta chain) was determined in a study of blood T cell repertoires in COVID-19. How the authors handled the data: Amplifying reference gene primers gave estimates of nucleated cell counts. Sequencing was performed with immunoSEQ multiplex PCR; in TCRdb, only in-frame clones are kept and a portion is missing. The V and J calls and clone size are taken from that table; D and trimming were inferred from the DNA. This sample has about 150,000 clones; approximately 91% occur once, and the top ten carry 0.53%. Sequencing was done on a sample of peripheral blood. This receptor was identified in a middle-aged man with acute or convalescent COVID-19.

CDR3 nucleotides: TGTGCCAGCAGCCAAGATATTCGGGGAGCAGCGTATGGCTACACCTTC. Its protein product is CASSQDIRGAAYGYTF. The J gene is TRBJ1-2, the V gene TRBV3-1 (or the pseudogene TRBV3-2), with no clear D. Germline lookup yields CDR1 LGHDT and CDR2 YNNKEL (reference sequence). V gave up 0 bases and J gave up 5 bases, with 16 bases separating them. This CDR3 has 16 amino acids.